Presented here are 21 T cell receptor beta chains from one specimen sequenced in a study of technical replicates of blood from several donors. TCRdb's copy holds only in-frame clones and misses some; the assay was immunoSEQ multiplex PCR. The sample has tens of thousands of clones, around 94% seen once. Sequencing used T cells isolated from PBMCs. These receptors were collected from a human donor in good health.

This clone is a singleton in its sample. The V gene is TRBV7-9, the J gene TRBJ1-6, with 11 bases that match TRBD1. V was clipped by 5 bases and J by 10 bases; unmatched bases: 4. The CDR3 extends over 14 amino acids. The V gene's germline CDR1 is SEHNR and CDR2 FQNEAQ (reference sequence). CDR3 sequence (DNA): TGTGCCAGCAGCCAGGACAGGGGGCAGTCACCCCTCCACTTT. This sequence encodes CASSQDRGQSPLHF.

The J gene is TRBJ2-1, the V gene TRBV6-6; 7 nucleotides match TRBD2. Trimming cost V 8 bases and J 9 bases; bases outside gene matches: 7. This CDR3 comprises 12 residues. In germline, CDR1 is MNHNY, CDR2 SVGAGI (reference sequence). The CDR3 DNA reads TGTGCCAGCCTGGGGGGGGAAGGTGAGCAGTTCTTC. Encoded protein: CASLGGEGEQFF.

The V gene is TRBV11-2, the J gene TRBJ1-6, with D possibly TRBD1 on 6 matching bases. CDR1 and CDR2 from the germline V gene are SGHAT and FQNNGV. The CDR3 consists of 11 residues. Trimming removed 5 bases at V and 13 bases at J, with 9 bases between. This chain's CDR3 is CASSQGTPLHF. The CDR3 coding sequence is TGTGCCAGCAGCCAGGGGACGCCCCTCCACTTT.

The V call is TRBV5-4, the J call TRBJ2-1; 11 bases are a match to TRBD2. V shed 6 bases and J 2 bases; nucleotides not matched to a gene: 4. The CDR3 runs to 15 residues. Germline V gives CDR1 SGHNT, CDR2 YYREEE (reference sequence). This CDR3 is CASNLAGGAYNEQFF. The DNA for the CDR3 is TGTGCCAGCAACTTAGCGGGGGGGGCCTACAATGAGCAGTTCTTC.

CDR3 loop: CASSTYGGLAGTQETQYF. CDR3 bases: TGTGCCAGCAGCACCTACGGTGGACTAGCGGGGACCCAAGAGACCCAGTACTTC. The J gene is TRBJ2-5, the V gene TRBV7-9, with 12 bases aligning to TRBD2. Germline trimming cut 5 bases from V and 1 base from J; bases unmatched to any gene: 11. Per the germline V gene, CDR1 is SEHNR and CDR2 is FQNEAQ (reference sequence). This CDR3 has 18 residues.

The chain uses TRBV9 and TRBJ1-6; the D gene is possibly TRBD1 (5 bases). V was pared by 4 bases and J by 0 bases, with 11 bases between. The length of the CDR3 is 16 residues. In germline, CDR1 is SGDLS, CDR2 YYNGEE. The CDR3: CASSTRQSSYNSPLHF. CDR3 bases: TGTGCCAGCAGCACCCGACAGTCCTCCTATAATTCACCCCTCCACTTT. The complete variable domain, with remaining parts taken from reference TRBV9 and TRBJ1-6, reads DSGVTQTPKHLITATGQRVTLRCSPRSGDLSVYWYQQSLDQGLQFLIQYYNGEERAKGNILERFSAQQFPDLHSELNLSSLELGDSALYFCASSTRQSSYNSPLHFGNGTRLTVT.

J is TRBJ1-4 and V is TRBV28, with 9 bases identical to TRBD1. In germline, CDR1 is MDHEN, CDR2 SYDVKM. Losses at the gene ends were 5 bases for V and 11 bases for J; bases not matched to a gene: 6. The CDR3 covers 13 residues. CDR3 sequence (DNA): TGTGCCAGCAGTCTGACAGGGGGAAGGAAACTGTTTTTT. It is translated as CASSLTGGRKLFF.

The chain uses TRBV5-1 and TRBJ1-1; possible D gene TRBD1, 5 bases. The length of the CDR3 is 16 residues. The ends were cut back, 3 bases at V and 4 bases at J, with 19 bases in the middle. Looked up from germline, CDR1 is SGHRS and CDR2 is YFSETQ. The CDR3 here is CASSSSGWELFTEAFF. The CDR3 coding sequence is TGCGCCAGCAGCTCTTCAGGGTGGGAATTGTTCACTGAAGCTTTCTTT.

This chain links TRBV4-1 with TRBJ1-2; D ambiguous. Germline CDR1 reads MGHRA; CDR2 reads YSYEKL. There are 18 residues in the CDR3. Trimming cost V 1 base and J 2 bases, with 20 bases left between them. The CDR3 DNA reads as TGCGCCAGCAGCCAAGCCCCCAGTACTCGAGGCCTGAACTATGGCTACACCTTC. It encodes CASSQAPSTRGLNYGYTF.

The chain links TRBV7-6 to TRBJ2-2; D is possibly TRBD2 (6 bases). Trimming shortened V by 3 bases and J by 5 bases, and 10 bases separated the two germline ends. The CDR3 extends over 14 amino acids. Germline V CDR1 and CDR2: SGHVS, FNYEAQ. The CDR3 protein is CASSFGSRTGELFF. CDR3 DNA sequence: TGTGCCAGCAGCTTCGGGAGTAGGACCGGGGAGCTGTTTTTT. Using reference TRBV7-6 and TRBJ2-2 for the parts outside the CDR3, the full variable domain is GAGVSQSPRYKVTKRGQDVALRCDPISGHVSLYWYRQALGQGPEFLTYFNYEAQQDKSGLPNDRFSAERPEGSISTLTIQRTEQRDSAMYRCASSFGSRTGELFFGEGSRLTVL.

The V and J genes are TRBV5-3 and TRBJ1-5; D unclear. TRBV5-3 has ORF status, its function being uncertain. The length of the CDR3 is 12 residues. Trimming removed 4 bases from V and 5 bases from J, with 7 bases in between. CDR3 in DNA: TGTGCCAGAAGCCAAGAGGATCAGCCCCAGCATTTT. It is translated as CARSQEDQPQHF.

The rearrangement links TRBV7-9 to TRBJ1-1; 7 bases align to TRBD1. The CDR3 loop spans 13 amino acids. The V gene's germline CDR1 is SEHNR and CDR2 FQNEAQ (reference sequence). The ends lost 6 bases at V and 5 bases at J; junction bases unmatched: 6. The CDR3 loop reads CASSLQTGTEAFF. The CDR3 bases are TGTGCCAGCAGTTTACAGACAGGGACTGAAGCTTTCTTT. Drawing the rest from reference TRBV7-9 and TRBJ1-1, the complete variable domain is DTGVSQNPRHKITKRGQNVTFRCDPISEHNRLYWYRQTLGQGPEFLTYFQNEAQLEKSRLLSDRFSAERPKGSFSTLEIQRTEQGDSAMYLCASSLQTGTEAFFGQGTRLTVV.

V gene TRBV6-5 combines with J gene TRBJ2-3; TRBD1 matches 8 bases. J lost 6 bases, V lost 0 bases, and 5 bases had no gene match. The CDR3 is 15 amino acids. Germline CDR1 MNHEY, CDR2 SVGAGI. In DNA form, the CDR3 reads TGTGCCAGCAGTTACTCGGGGACAGGCGCGGATACGCAGTATTTT. This codes for CASSYSGTGADTQYF.

This chain links TRBV2 with TRBJ2-1, with 15 bases identical to TRBD2. V was pared by 6 bases and J by 6 bases, with 0 bases of the junction left unmatched. Per the germline V gene, CDR1 is SNHLY and CDR2 is FYNNEI. The CDR3 is made up of 14 amino acids. The CDR3 nucleotides read TGTGCCAGCAGGGGACTAGCGGGGGGCAATGAGCAGTTCTTC. This encodes CASRGLAGGNEQFF.

The gene calls are TRBV2 and TRBJ2-7; TRBD1 might be the D (6 bases). V was pared by 7 bases and J by 10 bases, with 23 bases between. The CDR3 consists of 14 residues. The V gene's germline CDR1 is SNHLY and CDR2 FYNNEI. DNA for the CDR3: TGTGCCAGCACACTCGACAGGCTACCGTCGTTTCAGTACTTC. Encoded protein: CASTLDRLPSFQYF.

The J gene is TRBJ2-5, the V gene TRBV5-8; a possible D gene is TRBD2 (5 bases). Germline CDR1 SGHTS, CDR2 YDEGEE. This CDR3 has 15 amino acids. Trimming shortened V by 9 bases and J by 5 bases, and 23 bases separated the two germline ends. The CDR3, as DNA: TGTGCCACCTCAGCTGGGGAGATCCTCGGGGAGACCCAGTACTTC. It yields the protein CATSAGEILGETQYF.

This rearrangement joins TRBV15 to TRBJ2-3, with D perhaps matching TRBD2 (6 bases). This CDR3 spans 13 amino acids. The ends were cut back, 4 bases at V and 4 bases at J, with 9 bases in the middle. CDR1 is LNHNV, CDR2 YYDKDF, per germline (reference sequence). The CDR3 here is CATSTGDADTQYF. The CDR3, as DNA: TGTGCCACCAGCACGGGAGACGCAGATACGCAGTATTTT.

V usage is TRBV7-6 and J usage is TRBJ2-5, with D possibly matching TRBD2 (5 bases). V was trimmed by 4 bases and J by 6 bases, leaving 15 bases between them. Germline V gene sequence: CDR1 SGHVS, CDR2 FNYEAQ. CDR3 length: 14 residues. The CDR3 sequence is CASSSKVGEKTQYF. The CDR3 DNA follows: TGTGCCAGCAGCTCGAAAGTCGGGGAAAAGACCCAGTACTTC. Drawing the rest from reference TRBV7-6 and TRBJ2-5, the complete variable domain is GAGVSQSPRYKVTKRGQDVALRCDPISGHVSLYWYRQALGQGPEFLTYFNYEAQQDKSGLPNDRFSAERPEGSISTLTIQRTEQRDSAMYRCASSSKVGEKTQYFGPGTRLLVL.

V usage is TRBV7-9 and J usage is TRBJ2-7; 12 bases agree with TRBD1. Germline CDR1 reads SEHNR; CDR2 reads FQNEAQ (reference sequence). The CDR3 has 15 amino acids. V was clipped by 1 base and J by 5 bases; unmatched bases: 3. The CDR3: CASSLDGTGGDEQYF. DNA of the CDR3: TGTGCCAGCAGCTTAGATGGGACAGGGGGCGACGAGCAGTACTTC.

The rearrangement links TRBV6-5 to TRBJ2-1; D is unclear. V lost 2 bases to trimming and J lost 6 bases, with 8 bases between them. Germline values: CDR1 MNHEY, CDR2 SVGAGI. This CDR3 has 13 residues. CDR3 in amino acids: CASSYRASNEQFF. Written as DNA, the CDR3 is TGTGCCAGCAGTTACCGCGCCTCCAATGAGCAGTTCTTC.

The chain is built from TRBV4-1 and TRBJ1-1, with D unclear. Germline lookup yields CDR1 MGHRA and CDR2 YSYEKL. V dropped 2 bases and J dropped 0 bases, with 7 bases sitting between them. CDR3 length: 14 residues. CDR3 sequence reads: CASSQFGVNTEAFF. CDR3 DNA sequence: TGCGCCAGCAGCCAATTCGGGGTGAACACTGAAGCTTTCTTT.